The entry below describes one T cell receptor beta chain. Its target is unknown. The data were taken from a study of T cells in narcolepsy. Libraries were prepared by immunoSEQ multiplex PCR; TCRdb keeps only in-frame clonotypes and omits some of them. The repertoire holds more than 30,000 clones, with about 84% as singletons. Study observations and caveats: Some memory CD4+ repertoires had no autoreactive clone sequences.

CDR1 is LGHNA, CDR2 YSLEER, per germline. This CDR3 is built from 15 residues. The V segment lost 4 bases and the J segment 4 bases; nucleotides outside the gene matches: 9. What was sequenced was CD45RA- memory CD4+ T cells from PBMCs. The V call is TRBV4-3, the J call TRBJ1-1; 7 bases map to TRBD1. The sequence was collected from a human donor with narcolepsy. CDR3 sequence reads: CASSLHRGMTTEAFF. The CDR3 DNA sequence: TGCGCCAGCAGCCTACACAGGGGTATGACCACTGAAGCTTTCTTT.